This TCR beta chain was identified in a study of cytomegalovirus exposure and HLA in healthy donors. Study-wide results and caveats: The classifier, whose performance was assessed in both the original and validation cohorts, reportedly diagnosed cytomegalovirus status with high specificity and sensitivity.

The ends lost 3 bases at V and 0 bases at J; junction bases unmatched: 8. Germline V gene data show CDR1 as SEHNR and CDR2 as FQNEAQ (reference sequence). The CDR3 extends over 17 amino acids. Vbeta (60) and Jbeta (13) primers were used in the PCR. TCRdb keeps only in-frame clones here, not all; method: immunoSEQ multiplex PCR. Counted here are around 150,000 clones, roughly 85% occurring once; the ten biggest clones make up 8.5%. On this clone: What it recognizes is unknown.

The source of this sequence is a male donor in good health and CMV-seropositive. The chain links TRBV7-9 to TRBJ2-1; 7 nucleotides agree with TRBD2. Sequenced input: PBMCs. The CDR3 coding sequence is TGTGCCAGCAGCTTTGCTGGCGGGGGACGCTCCTACAATGAGCAGTTCTTC. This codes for CASSFAGGGRSYNEQFF.